This TCR beta chain was observed in a study of technical replicates of blood from several donors. Profiling relied on immunoSEQ multiplex PCR, and the TCRdb table lists in-frame clones only, not all of them. The top ten hold about 0.41% of the sample, which has around 80,000 clones, around 89% seen once. This CDR3 has 11 residues. CDR1 SGHTA and CDR2 FQGNSA come from the germline V gene. Trimming cost V 1 base and J 7 bases, with 5 bases left between them. This receptor was taken from a human donor in good health. The specimen was T cells isolated from PBMCs. The chain uses TRBV7-2 and TRBJ2-7; no clear D. The CDR3 spells CASSLGLEQYF. DNA of the CDR3: TGTGCCAGCAGCTTAGGTTTAGAGCAGTACTTC.